The 17 T cell receptor beta chains below were found in one sample sequenced in a study of blood T cell repertoires in COVID-19. Only in-frame clones appear in the TCRdb table, and some are missing; sequencing was by immunoSEQ multiplex PCR. The data contain approximately 300,000 clones, over 90% of them singletons. What was sequenced was PBMCs or T cells enriched from blood (not recorded which). The receptors were gathered from a woman aged 25 to 39 who had been exposed to COVID-19.

The chain combines TRBV24-1 with TRBJ2-7; possible D gene TRBD1, 6 bases. Germline assignment: CDR1 KGHDR and CDR2 SFDVKD. Trimming shortened V by 3 bases and J by 2 bases, and 10 bases separated the two germline ends. The CDR3 has 14 residues. The DNA for the CDR3 is TGTGCCACCAGTGATCACCGGGACACCTACGAGCAGTACTTC. Protein sequence: CATSDHRDTYEQYF.

This CDR3 is CATSDPGDSYTGELFF. CDR3 nucleotides: TGTGCCACCAGTGATCCCGGGGACTCTTACACCGGGGAGCTGTTTTTT. The V call is TRBV24-1, the J call TRBJ2-2; D is possibly TRBD2 (6 bases). There are 16 residues in the CDR3. Germline assignment: CDR1 KGHDR and CDR2 SFDVKD. V lost 3 bases to trimming and J lost 3 bases, with 13 bases between them.

This clone was seen once. Other nucleotide sequences in the sample specify the same CDR3. The V gene is TRBV12-3 or TRBV12-4, the J gene TRBJ1-1; D call uncertain. Trimming removed 1 base from V and 2 bases from J, with 5 bases in between. The CDR3 runs to 13 residues. The CDR3 sequence is CASSLGRNTEAFF. Written as DNA, the CDR3 is TGTGCCAGCAGTTTAGGCAGAAACACTGAAGCTTTCTTT.

The gene calls are TRBV19 and TRBJ2-7, with D perhaps TRBD1 (6 bases). The germline V and J ends were trimmed by 0 bases and 3 bases, with 9 bases remaining between them. Germline V gene data show CDR1 as LNHDA and CDR2 as SQIVND (reference sequence). This CDR3 contains 14 residues. The CDR3 coding sequence is TGTGCCAGTAGTATAGATCTAGGGGGCTACGAGCAGTACTTC. Translated, it gives CASSIDLGGYEQYF.

V and J are TRBV5-4 and TRBJ2-2; 7 positions agree with TRBD2. The CDR3 runs to 16 residues. CDR1 SGHNT and CDR2 YYREEE come from the germline V gene (reference sequence). Unmatched junction bases numbered 6, after V lost 3 bases and J lost 1 base. The CDR3 DNA follows: TGTGCCAGCAGCTCGTCGGGGGGACTGAACACCGGGGAGCTGTTTTTT. Its translation is CASSSSGGLNTGELFF.

The chain uses TRBV10-2 and TRBJ2-6; TRBD1 agrees at 9 bases. The trim removed 6 bases at V and 0 bases at J, leaving 12 bases unmatched. Looked up from germline, CDR1 is WSHSY and CDR2 is SAAADI. The CDR3 is 19 amino acids. CDR3 amino acids: CASSGLGTGLFSGANVLTF. The CDR3 DNA reads TGCGCCAGCAGCGGGCTGGGGACAGGGCTATTCTCTGGGGCCAACGTCCTGACTTTC.

This clone came up once. This chain uses TRBV7-6 with TRBJ2-2; D perhaps matches TRBD1 (5 bases). The CDR3 totals 16 residues. The V and J ends lost 4 bases and 5 bases respectively, with 17 bases between them. CDR1 is SGHVS and CDR2 is FNYEAQ in the germline V gene. CDR3: CASSSPYRQSTGELFF. DNA for the CDR3: TGTGCCAGCAGCTCCCCCTACAGACAGTCGACCGGGGAGCTGTTTTTT.

This clone has just a few counts. The rearrangement joins TRBV10-3 to TRBJ2-7, with TRBD1 identical over 7 bases. The CDR3 has 15 amino acids. Germline V lookup: CDR1 ENHRY, CDR2 SYGVKD. With V trimmed by 2 bases and J by 2 bases, 6 bases remained unmatched. The CDR3 spells CAISEPGTAAYEQYF. The CDR3 nucleotides are TGTGCCATCAGTGAGCCGGGGACAGCTGCCTACGAGCAGTACTTC.

CDR3 loop: CASSTGGNEMNTEAFF. For the CDR3, the DNA is TGTGCCAGCAGCACCGGGGGGAACGAAATGAACACTGAAGCTTTCTTT. The chain uses TRBV3-1 (or the pseudogene TRBV3-2) and TRBJ1-1, with D possibly being TRBD1 (5 bases). V was shortened by 5 bases and J by 0 bases, with 16 bases between the two germline ends. The CDR3 loop spans 16 amino acids. CDR1 LGHDT and CDR2 YNNKEL come from the germline V gene (reference sequence).

The V gene is TRBV18, the J gene TRBJ2-4, with TRBD2 identical over 8 bases. V lost 4 bases to trimming and J lost 5 bases; unmatched junction nucleotides: 1. The germline V gene encodes CDR1 KGHSH and CDR2 LQKENI. The CDR3 is 13 amino acids. This CDR3 is CASSRRGENIQYF. The CDR3 bases are TGTGCCAGCTCACGGCGGGGGGAAAACATTCAGTACTTC. Combining the CDR3 with reference TRBV18 and TRBJ2-4 gives the whole variable domain NAGVMQNPRHLVRRRGQEARLRCSPMKGHSHVYWYRQLPEEGLKFMVYLQKENIIDESGMPKERFSAEFPKEGPSILRIQQVVRGDSAAYFCASSRRGENIQYFGAGTRLSVL.

The V and J genes are TRBV27 and TRBJ2-1; 9 bases agree with TRBD1. With V trimmed by 5 bases and J by 4 bases, 12 bases remained unmatched. The CDR3 is 17 residues long. Germline V gene sequence: CDR1 MNHEY, CDR2 SMNVEV (reference sequence). DNA for the CDR3: TGTGCCAGCAGTAATCTGGACAGGGGTATTCCGTACAATGAGCAGTTCTTC. It specifies CASSNLDRGIPYNEQFF.

The rearrangement joins TRBV19 to TRBJ2-7; a possible D gene is TRBD1 (5 bases). Germline V gene sequence: CDR1 LNHDA, CDR2 SQIVND (reference sequence). Trimming pared 5 bases from V and 7 bases from J, leaving 15 bases between. The length of the CDR3 is 13 residues. This CDR3 reads CASSGSRAREQYF. The CDR3 DNA sequence: TGTGCCAGTAGTGGTTCCAGGGCGAGGGAGCAGTACTTC.

This clone was observed a few times. The V call is TRBV7-2, the J call TRBJ1-1; possible D gene TRBD1, 6 bases. From germline, CDR1 is SGHTA and CDR2 FQGNSA. This CDR3 is 14 amino acids long. V lost 7 bases and J lost 3, with 15 bases in between. CDR3 sequence: CASTPRWGHTEAFF. CDR3 coding DNA: TGTGCCAGCACCCCGAGATGGGGGCACACTGAAGCTTTCTTT.

The chain joins TRBV2 to TRBJ2-7; the D gene is possibly TRBD1 (6 bases). The germline V gene has CDR1 SNHLY and CDR2 FYNNEI. Trimming removed 4 bases at V and 3 bases at J, with 7 bases between. The CDR3 is 12 amino acids. The CDR3 DNA follows: TGTGCCAGCAGTGGACAGGTCTACGAGCAGTACTTC. As protein: CASSGQVYEQYF.

This chain connects TRBV6-2 or TRBV6-3 to TRBJ2-1, with TRBD2 identical over 13 bases. Losses at the gene ends were 8 bases for V and 2 bases for J; bases not matched to a gene: 15. In germline, CDR1 is MNHEY, CDR2 SVGEGT. CDR3 length equals 19 residues. The CDR3 DNA sequence: TGTGCCAGCGGCCATCGGACTAGCGGGGGCCCTCGAGCCTACAATGAGCAGTTCTTC. Translated: CASGHRTSGGPRAYNEQFF.

The chain couples TRBV4-1 to TRBJ1-4; D gene uncertain. V was clipped by 3 bases and J by 0 bases, with 8 bases between them. The CDR3 loop spans 15 amino acids. Germline CDR1 is MGHRA and CDR2 is YSYEKL. The CDR3 DNA reads TGCGCCAGCAGCCAGTCGGTTGCAACTAATGAAAAACTGTTTTTT. This translates into CASSQSVATNEKLFF.

The genes are TRBV19 and TRBJ1-1; 10 nucleotides agree with TRBD1. The V and J ends lost 4 bases and 3 bases, in that order; junction bases with no gene match: 2. The CDR3 spans 14 residues. CDR1 and CDR2 from the germline V gene are LNHDA and SQIVND (reference sequence). The CDR3 DNA reads as TGTGCCAGTAGTAGAGGACAGGGGGACACTGAAGCTTTCTTT. Protein: CASSRGQGDTEAFF.